These 23 T cell receptor beta chains were all obtained from the same sample, sequenced in a study of blood T cell repertoires in COVID-19. Here immunoSEQ multiplex PCR was the method, and the copy in TCRdb shows in-frame clones only, minus some. The sample includes roughly 120,000 clones, around 87% seen only once; the top ten take under 4.5%. The specimen sequenced was peripheral blood. These receptors originate from a woman between 55 and 75 years old with COVID-19, enrolled during active disease.

This CDR3 is CASSIVFGQGDTEAFF. CDR3 sequence (DNA): TGTGCCAGTAGTATAGTTTTCGGACAGGGCGACACTGAAGCTTTCTTT. V and J are TRBV19 and TRBJ1-1; TRBD1 matches 8 bases. This CDR3 is 16 amino acids long. V was pared by 1 base and J by 3 bases, with 7 bases of the junction left unmatched. CDR1 LNHDA and CDR2 SQIVND come from the germline V gene (reference sequence).

This clone was picked up a small number of times. The chain couples TRBV5-4 to TRBJ1-4; the match to TRBD1 covers 9 bases. V shed 0 bases, J shed 10 bases, and the junction held 7 bases outside the gene matches. CDR1 is SGHNT and CDR2 is YYREEE in the germline V gene (reference sequence). The CDR3 contains 15 residues. CDR3 in amino acids: CASSLETGGRGKLFF. The CDR3 bases are TGTGCCAGCAGCTTGGAGACAGGGGGAAGGGGAAAACTGTTTTTT.

The chain combines TRBV24-1 with TRBJ1-5, with D maybe TRBD1 (6 bases). Germline V gene data show CDR1 as KGHDR and CDR2 as SFDVKD. V lost 4 bases and J 4 bases, leaving 7 bases between the germline ends. The CDR3 spans 13 residues. CDR3 protein: CATSETGNQPQHF. CDR3 DNA sequence: TGTGCCACCAGTGAAACAGGGAATCAGCCCCAGCATTTT.

This chain connects TRBV19 to TRBJ1-2; 7 nucleotides agree with TRBD1. Per germline, CDR1 LNHDA and CDR2 SQIVND (reference sequence). Trimming removed 9 bases from V and 3 bases from J; junction bases left unmatched: 10. The CDR3 totals 14 residues. CDR3 DNA sequence: TGTGCCAGCCAGACAGGGTACTCCCACTATGGCTACACCTTC. Translated: CASQTGYSHYGYTF.

The chain has TRBV7-2 and TRBJ1-1; D unclear. In germline, CDR1 is SGHTA, CDR2 FQGNSA. Trimming pared 4 bases from V and 0 bases from J, leaving 9 bases between. The length of the CDR3 is 14 residues. The CDR3 bases are TGTGCCAGCAGCTCCGGGATGATGAACACTGAAGCTTTCTTT. Its translation: CASSSGMMNTEAFF.

This clone appeared a few times. This chain links TRBV27 with TRBJ2-5; 7 nucleotides agree with TRBD2. The J segment lost 5 bases and the V segment lost 2 bases, leaving 5 bases of the junction unmatched. The germline V gene encodes CDR1 MNHEY and CDR2 SMNVEV (reference sequence). There are 14 residues in the CDR3. CDR3 DNA sequence: TGTGCCAGCAGTTTAGCGGGGGACGGGGAGACCCAGTACTTC. Translated, it gives CASSLAGDGETQYF.

This chain uses TRBV5-1 with TRBJ1-2; tentatively, D is TRBD1 (6 bases). The CDR3 has 14 residues. With 0 bases removed from V and 6 bases from J, the gap between germline ends came to 12 bases. CDR1 is SGHRS and CDR2 is YFSETQ in the germline V gene. CDR3 in amino acids: CASSLGRGTNGYTF. CDR3 sequence (DNA): TGCGCCAGCAGCTTGGGAAGGGGGACTAATGGCTACACCTTC.

In regard to this clone: Different DNA sequences within this sample yield the same CDR3. This chain uses TRBV6-2 or TRBV6-3 with TRBJ2-2, with D perhaps TRBD1 (6 bases). Trimming took off 2 bases at V and 5 bases at J, with 9 bases between the two ends. The CDR3 has 14 amino acids. Germline V gene data show CDR1 as MNHEY and CDR2 as SVGEGT. CDR3 in amino acids: CASSYQGTTGELFF. The CDR3 DNA sequence: TGTGCCAGCAGTTACCAGGGGACGACCGGGGAGCTGTTTTTT.

The chain has TRBV5-1 and TRBJ2-2, with D hard to call. The germline gives CDR1 SGHRS, CDR2 YFSETQ. V lost 3 bases, J lost 2 bases, and 11 bases lay in between. There are 15 residues in the CDR3. CDR3 residues: CASSSPPENTGELFF. Here the CDR3 DNA reads TGCGCCAGCAGCTCGCCCCCAGAAAACACCGGGGAGCTGTTTTTT.

The chain recombines TRBV12-5 with TRBJ2-5, with 8 nucleotides matching TRBD2. CDR3 length: 14 amino acids. Germline V lookup: CDR1 LGHNT, CDR2 FRNRAP. J lost 2 bases, V lost 9 bases, and 8 bases had no gene match. The DNA for the CDR3 is TGTGCTAGGGTCTTCGGGACTAGTCAAGAGACCCAGTACTTC. Translated: CARVFGTSQETQYF.

J is TRBJ1-4 and V is TRBV12-3 or TRBV12-4, with 7 bases that match TRBD1. The CDR3 is made up of 13 amino acids. V shed 8 bases, J shed 7 bases, and the junction held 7 bases outside the gene matches. The CDR3 bases are TGTGCCAGCCTTAGACAGGGAGGTGAAAAACTGTTTTTT. Translating it yields CASLRQGGEKLFF.

V is TRBV7-9 and J is TRBJ1-1; 9 nucleotides line up with TRBD1. V trimming: 5 bases; J trimming: 6 bases; junction bases outside the gene matches: 10. Germline-derived CDR1 and CDR2 are SEHNR and FQNEAQ (reference sequence). This CDR3 is built from 15 residues. The CDR3: CASSLLQGARAEAFF. CDR3 nucleotides: TGTGCCAGCAGCCTTCTACAGGGGGCGAGGGCTGAAGCTTTCTTT.

The chain links TRBV15 to TRBJ2-3, with 11 bases lining up with TRBD2. Germline-derived CDR1 and CDR2 are LNHNV and YYDKDF (reference sequence). The CDR3 extends over 16 amino acids. J was trimmed by 5 bases and V by 0 bases; bases with no gene match: 4. The CDR3 DNA follows: TGTGCCACCAGCAGAGATTTAGCGGGGGGGATAGATACGCAGTATTTT. Translation gives CATSRDLAGGIDTQYF.

The V and J genes are TRBV3-1 (or the pseudogene TRBV3-2) and TRBJ2-6; tentatively, D is TRBD2 (6 bases). Germline assignment: CDR1 LGHDT and CDR2 YNNKEL (reference sequence). The CDR3 length is 17 residues. V was trimmed by 4 bases and J by 4 bases, leaving 17 bases between them. The CDR3 sequence: CASSLRLTGVGANVLTF. Written as DNA, the CDR3 is TGTGCCAGCAGCCTCCGCCTGACGGGGGTGGGGGCCAACGTCCTGACTTTC.

The chain uses TRBV24-1 and TRBJ2-2, with D possibly TRBD1 on 6 matching bases. CDR3 length: 14 residues. V was cut by 6 bases and J by 5 bases, with 12 bases left in between. Germline values: CDR1 KGHDR, CDR2 SFDVKD. The CDR3 bases are TGTGCCACCAGTACCCCTCAGGGGACCGGGGAGCTGTTTTTT. Translated, it gives CATSTPQGTGELFF.

The gene calls are TRBV7-3 and TRBJ1-1, with D unresolved. Germline lookup yields CDR1 SGHTA and CDR2 FQGTGA. CDR3 length equals 13 residues. The V end was cut by 5 bases, the J end by 0 bases, with 7 bases between. The CDR3 DNA sequence: TGTGCCAGCAGCCCAGATATGAACACTGAAGCTTTCTTT. Translated: CASSPDMNTEAFF.

V usage is TRBV25-1 and J usage is TRBJ1-2; D call uncertain. The CDR3 has 12 amino acids. Trimming shortened V by 2 bases and J by 7 bases, and 8 bases separated the two germline ends. From germline, CDR1 is MGHDK and CDR2 SYGVNS. CDR3 loop: CASSELPGGYTF. The CDR3 bases are TGTGCCAGCAGTGAACTCCCAGGTGGCTACACCTTC.

This chain joins TRBV27 and TRBJ2-7; 8 nucleotides match TRBD1. CDR1 is MNHEY, CDR2 SMNVEV, per germline (reference sequence). The CDR3 covers 17 residues. The junction had 14 bases not matched to a gene; V was cut back by 4 bases and J by 3 bases. This CDR3 is CASSSPGQAKFLYEQYF. For the CDR3, the DNA is TGTGCCAGCAGTTCCCCGGGACAGGCGAAGTTCCTCTACGAGCAGTACTTC.

The rearrangement joins TRBV4-1 to TRBJ1-6; D call uncertain. The V and J ends lost 5 bases and 6 bases respectively, with 17 bases between them. Germline CDR1 and CDR2: MGHRA and YSYEKL. This CDR3 is 16 amino acids long. CDR3 nucleotides: TGCGCCAGCAGCACTCTTCCTTTGGAGTTTAATTCACCCCTCCACTTT. It yields the protein CASSTLPLEFNSPLHF.

V usage is TRBV5-1 and J usage is TRBJ1-6; 8 nucleotides line up with TRBD1. With 0 bases clipped from V and 2 bases from J, the junction kept 7 bases outside the gene matches. The CDR3 has 18 amino acids. Germline CDR1 SGHRS, CDR2 YFSETQ. The CDR3 DNA follows: TGCGCCAGCAGCTTGGATTCTTCAGGGGGCCCCTATAATTCACCCCTCCACTTT. Protein sequence: CASSLDSSGGPYNSPLHF.

J is TRBJ1-5 and V is TRBV9; a possible D gene is TRBD1 (5 bases). CDR3 length equals 18 residues. Germline loops: CDR1 SGDLS, CDR2 YYNGEE. V shed 0 bases and J shed 0 bases, with 16 bases lying between them. For the CDR3, the DNA is TGTGCCAGCAGCGTAGCTCATAAGACAGAGAATAGCAATCAGCCCCAGCATTTT. Translation: CASSVAHKTENSNQPQHF. Filled out from reference TRBV9 and TRBJ1-5, the complete variable domain reads DSGVTQTPKHLITATGQRVTLRCSPRSGDLSVYWYQQSLDQGLQFLIQYYNGEERAKGNILERFSAQQFPDLHSELNLSSLELGDSALYFCASSVAHKTENSNQPQHFGDGTRLSIL.

V and J are TRBV4-3 and TRBJ2-2, with 9 bases aligning to TRBD1. Germline V gene sequence: CDR1 LGHNA, CDR2 YSLEER. The CDR3 extends over 16 amino acids. J gave up 3 bases and V 4 bases, and 6 bases lay outside the gene matches. CDR3 nucleotides: TGCGCCAGCAGCCGGGCGGGACAGGGATACACCGGGGAGCTGTTTTTT. Protein product: CASSRAGQGYTGELFF.

This clone was detected only once. This sequence joins TRBV2 and TRBJ2-2; D is possibly TRBD2 (5 bases). Germline V gene lookup returns CDR1 SNHLY and CDR2 FYNNEI. The CDR3 spans 14 residues. The V end lost 1 base, the J end lost 5 bases, and 8 bases lay between the germline ends. The CDR3 DNA sequence: TGTGCCAGCAGTGAAGTAGGCGGGACCGGGGAGCTGTTTTTT. This codes for CASSEVGGTGELFF.